This T cell receptor (beta chain) was captured in a study of T cell repertoires in cytomegalovirus infection. Study-wide background: Public signatures in TCR beta pointed to CMV infection and matching HLA type.

A few counts support this clonotype. Its antigen is undetermined. Study-wide results and caveats: CMV-specific HLA-C-restricted TCR beta clonotypes dominated the ex vivo response.

Using its own MiXCR run on the reads, TCRdb lists one record per CDR3 protein. The table includes 250,000 to 300,000 distinct CDR3 sequences, approximately 22% detected once. Deletions cut 7 bases from V and 3 bases from J, with 13 bases between. Germline CDR1 and CDR2: MNHEY and SVGEGT. This CDR3 spans 13 amino acids. The receptor was derived from a human donor in good health (CMV status not recorded). Some clones in this sample may be carry-over from other donors' samples. This specimen consisted of cultured PBMCs, obtained from culture after CMV antigen stimulation. The rearrangement links TRBV6-2 or TRBV6-3 to TRBJ2-7; D is unclear. CDR3 protein: CASTPGRNYEQYF. In DNA form, the CDR3 reads TGTGCCAGCACCCCGGGCCGCAACTACGAGCAGTACTTC.